Only a few counts were recorded for the clone carrying this T cell receptor beta chain. This entry comes from a study of blood T cell repertoires in COVID-19. Study at large: COVID-19 samples, acute and convalescent, were from the United States, Italy and Spain. Sources were T cells, B-cell-depleted T cells, or PBMCs; the material itself was cDNA or gDNA.

Original processing methods: Estimation of nucleated cell counts relied on the amplification of reference gene primers. The repertoire was sequenced with immunoSEQ multiplex PCR; TCRdb's copy has only in-frame clones and lacks some. Clonal size and the V and J genes are those of that table, whereas D and trimming came from the DNA. This sample has 330,000 or so clones, with around 90% found just once. The ends were cut back, 5 bases at V and 2 bases at J, with 18 bases in the middle. Germline V gene lookup returns CDR1 MGHRA and CDR2 YSYEKL. This CDR3 comprises 16 residues. The source material was peripheral blood. This chain joins TRBV4-1 and TRBJ1-2; D may be TRBD1 (6 bases). The sequence came from a woman in her sixties or seventies with COVID-19, enrolled during active disease. The CDR3 sequence is CASSSDAGAGNYGYTF. As DNA, the CDR3 is TGCGCCAGCAGCTCAGACGCGGGGGCGGGGAACTATGGCTACACCTTC.